The 4 T cell receptor beta chains reported below all come from one sample, sequenced in a study of CD8 T cells in Susac syndrome. RNA was extracted with the RNeasy kit, and a quantity of roughly 0.5 to 1 ug was reverse transcribed using random hexamers. TCRdb processed the immunoSEQ multiplex PCR reads anew with MiXCR; each CDR3 protein has one entry. Counted here are 110,000 or so distinct CDR3 sequences, around 92% occurring once; the ten biggest clones make up 0.093%. The sequenced sample consisted of CD4+ T cells from PBMCs. All receptors come from a human donor with multiple sclerosis.

The gene calls are TRBV12-3 or TRBV12-4 and TRBJ2-2; D is possibly TRBD2 (5 bases). Trimming pared 2 bases from V and 5 bases from J, leaving 12 bases between. The CDR3 extends over 15 amino acids. In DNA, the CDR3 is TGTGCCAGCAGTTTACTAGCTTTGACGACCGGGGAGCTGTTTTTT. It yields the protein CASSLLALTTGELFF.

This clonotype was observed a single time. This chain links TRBV12-3 or TRBV12-4 with TRBJ1-5, with unresolved D. V lost 0 bases to trimming and J lost 2 bases, with 5 bases between them. The CDR3 length is 14 residues. The CDR3 DNA is TGTGCCAGCAGTTTAGCGCTAGGCAATCAGCCCCAGCATTTT. Translating gives CASSLALGNQPQHF.

The rearrangement uses TRBV28 and TRBJ1-4; the D gene is possibly TRBD1 (6 bases). CDR1 is MDHEN, CDR2 SYDVKM, per germline. Trimming took 2 bases from V and 17 from J, leaving 12 bases between them. The CDR3 sequence is 11 residues long. The CDR3 sequence is CASSLRGTLFF. The CDR3 nucleotides read TGTGCCAGCAGTTTAAGGGGGACTCTCTTTTTT.

The J gene is TRBJ2-7, the V gene TRBV30, with 7 bases aligning to TRBD1. This CDR3 spans 16 amino acids. Losses at the gene ends were 5 bases for V and 2 bases for J; bases not matched to a gene: 15. The V gene's germline CDR1 is GTSNPN and CDR2 SVGIG (reference sequence). The CDR3 protein is CAWLPERGQKPYEQYF. For the CDR3, the DNA is TGTGCCTGGTTACCGGAAAGGGGGCAGAAACCCTACGAGCAGTACTTC.